Below are 3 T cell receptor beta chains sequenced from a single sample in a study of identical twins. A single record per CDR3 protein comes from TCRdb applying MiXCR to the 5' RACE reads. The sample holds about 790,000 distinct CDR3 sequences, 15% to 20% seen once. This same sample was also part of a study on T cells expressing NK-cell markers.

Material for sequencing was PBMCs. All receptors come from a woman under 30 in good health.

This chain connects TRBV12-3 or TRBV12-4 to TRBJ1-1; no clear D. V was shortened by 7 bases and J by 1 base, with 13 bases between the two germline ends. This CDR3 has 14 amino acids. CDR3 residues: CASTRGRQNTEAFF. In DNA, the CDR3 is TGTGCCAGCACCCGTGGCAGGCAGAACACTGAAGCTTTCTTT.

This clonotype occurred a few times. The chain links TRBV20-1 to TRBJ2-3, with 9 bases lining up with TRBD2. CDR1 DFQATT and CDR2 SNEGSKA come from the germline V gene (reference sequence). Trimming at V came to 2 bases and at J to 5 bases, leaving 5 bases not matched to a gene. The length of the CDR3 is 14 residues. In DNA form, the CDR3 reads TGCAGTGCTAGACGCGGGAGGGCCGAAGATACGCAGTATTTT. Its translation is CSARRGRAEDTQYF.

V is TRBV29-1 and J is TRBJ2-7; the D gene is possibly TRBD1 (5 bases). Per the germline V gene, CDR1 is SQVTM and CDR2 is ANQGSEA. This CDR3 spans 13 amino acids. Trimming took 4 bases from V and 3 from J, leaving 13 bases between them. CDR3: CSVAREPGYEQYF. As DNA, the CDR3 is TGCAGCGTTGCCAGGGAACCGGGCTACGAGCAGTACTTC.